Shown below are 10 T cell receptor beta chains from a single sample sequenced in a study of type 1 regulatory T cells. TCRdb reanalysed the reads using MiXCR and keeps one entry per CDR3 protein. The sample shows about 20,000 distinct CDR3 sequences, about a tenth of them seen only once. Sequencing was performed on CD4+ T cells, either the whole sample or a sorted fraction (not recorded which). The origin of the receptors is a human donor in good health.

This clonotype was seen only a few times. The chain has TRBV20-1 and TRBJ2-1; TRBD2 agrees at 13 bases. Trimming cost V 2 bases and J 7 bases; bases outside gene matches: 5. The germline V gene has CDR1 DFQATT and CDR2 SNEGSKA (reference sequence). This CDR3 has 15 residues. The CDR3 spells CSARRGTSGTNEQFF. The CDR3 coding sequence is TGCAGTGCTAGACGCGGGACTAGCGGGACAAATGAGCAGTTCTTC.

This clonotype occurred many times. The CDR3 reads CASSLDGNYGYTF. DNA for the CDR3: TGTGCCAGCAGCTTAGACGGAAACTATGGCTACACCTTC. The V gene is TRBV7-3, the J gene TRBJ1-2; D is uncertain. The germline CDR1 and CDR2 sequences are SGHTA and FQGTGA. The CDR3 sequence is 13 residues long. Trimming left V 2 bases short and J 2 bases short, with 6 bases between. The variable domain in full, completed from reference TRBV7-3 and TRBJ1-2, reads GAGVSQTPSNKVTEKGKYVELRCDPISGHTALYWYRQSLGQGPEFLIYFQGTGAADDSGLPNDRFFAVRPEGSVSTLKIQRTERGDSAVYLCASSLDGNYGYTFGSGTRLTVV.

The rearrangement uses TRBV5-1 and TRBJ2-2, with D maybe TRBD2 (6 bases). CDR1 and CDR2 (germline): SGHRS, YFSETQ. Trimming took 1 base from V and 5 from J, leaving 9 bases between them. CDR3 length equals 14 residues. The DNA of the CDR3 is TGCGCCAGCAGCTTGTACGCGGGAACCGGGGAGCTGTTTTTT. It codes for CASSLYAGTGELFF.

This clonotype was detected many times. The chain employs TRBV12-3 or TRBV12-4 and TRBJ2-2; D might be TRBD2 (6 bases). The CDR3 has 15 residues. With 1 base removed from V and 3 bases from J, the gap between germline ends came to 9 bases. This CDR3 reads CASSLVGSYTGELFF. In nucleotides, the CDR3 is TGTGCCAGCAGTTTAGTCGGGAGCTACACCGGGGAGCTGTTTTTT.

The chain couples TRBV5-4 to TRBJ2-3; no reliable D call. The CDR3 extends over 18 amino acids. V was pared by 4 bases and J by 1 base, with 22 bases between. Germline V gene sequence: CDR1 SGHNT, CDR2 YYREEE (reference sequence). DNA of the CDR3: TGTGCCAGCAGCCGTGGAGCTGGCCTAGGCCTGGGCACAGATACGCAGTATTTT. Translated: CASSRGAGLGLGTDTQYF. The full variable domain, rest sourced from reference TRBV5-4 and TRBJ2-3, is ETGVTQSPTHLIKTRGQQVTLRCSSQSGHNTVSWYQQALGQGPQFIFQYYREEENGRGNFPPRFSGLQFPNYSSELNVNALELDDSALYLCASSRGAGLGLGTDTQYFGPGTRLTVL.

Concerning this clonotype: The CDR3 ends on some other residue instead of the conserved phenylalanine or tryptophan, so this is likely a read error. The CDR3 nucleotides read TGCGCCAGCAGCCCTCCGAATAGCGGGTTTTCCTCTGGGGCCAACGTCCTGACTTCC. This encodes CASSPPNSGFSSGANVLTS. The chain joins TRBV5-1 to TRBJ2-6, with TRBD2 matching over 7 bases. Looked up from germline, CDR1 is SGHRS and CDR2 is YFSETQ. V gave up 4 bases and J gave up 0 bases; unmatched junction bases: 13. This CDR3 has 19 amino acids.

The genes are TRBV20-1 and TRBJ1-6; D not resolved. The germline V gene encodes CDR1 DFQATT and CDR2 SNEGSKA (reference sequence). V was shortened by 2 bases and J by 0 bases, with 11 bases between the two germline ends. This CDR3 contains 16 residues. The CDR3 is CSARFASFSYNSPLHF. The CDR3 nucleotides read TGCAGTGCTAGATTTGCCAGCTTCTCCTATAATTCACCCCTCCACTTT.

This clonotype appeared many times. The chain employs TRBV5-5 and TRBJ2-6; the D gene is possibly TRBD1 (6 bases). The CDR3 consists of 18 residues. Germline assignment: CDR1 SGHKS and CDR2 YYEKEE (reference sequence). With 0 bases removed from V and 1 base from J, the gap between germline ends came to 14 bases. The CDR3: CASSLVGRGESGANVLTF. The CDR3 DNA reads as TGTGCCAGCAGCTTGGTCGGCAGGGGTGAGTCTGGGGCCAACGTCCTGACTTTC. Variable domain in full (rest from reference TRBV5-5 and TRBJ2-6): DAGVTQSPTHLIKTRGQQVTLRCSPISGHKSVSWYQQVLGQGPQFIFQYYEKEERGRGNFPDRFSARQFPNYSSELNVNALLLGDSALYLCASSLVGRGESGANVLTFGAGSRLTVL.

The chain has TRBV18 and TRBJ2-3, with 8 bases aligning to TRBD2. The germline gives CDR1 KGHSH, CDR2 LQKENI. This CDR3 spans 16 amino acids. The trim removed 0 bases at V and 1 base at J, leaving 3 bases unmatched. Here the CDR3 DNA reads TGTGCCAGCTCACCACCTACTAGCGGAGGCACAGATACGCAGTATTTT. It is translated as CASSPPTSGGTDTQYF. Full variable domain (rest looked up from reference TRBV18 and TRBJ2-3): NAGVMQNPRHLVRRRGQEARLRCSPMKGHSHVYWYRQLPEEGLKFMVYLQKENIIDESGMPKERFSAEFPKEGPSILRIQQVVRGDSAAYFCASSPPTSGGTDTQYFGPGTRLTVL.

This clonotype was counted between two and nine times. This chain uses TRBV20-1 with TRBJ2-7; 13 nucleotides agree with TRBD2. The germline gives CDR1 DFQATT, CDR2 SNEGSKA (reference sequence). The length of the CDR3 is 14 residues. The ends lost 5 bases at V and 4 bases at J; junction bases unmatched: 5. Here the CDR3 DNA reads TGCAGTGCTCCTCCGGGACTAGCGGGATACGAGCAGTACTTC. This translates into CSAPPGLAGYEQYF.